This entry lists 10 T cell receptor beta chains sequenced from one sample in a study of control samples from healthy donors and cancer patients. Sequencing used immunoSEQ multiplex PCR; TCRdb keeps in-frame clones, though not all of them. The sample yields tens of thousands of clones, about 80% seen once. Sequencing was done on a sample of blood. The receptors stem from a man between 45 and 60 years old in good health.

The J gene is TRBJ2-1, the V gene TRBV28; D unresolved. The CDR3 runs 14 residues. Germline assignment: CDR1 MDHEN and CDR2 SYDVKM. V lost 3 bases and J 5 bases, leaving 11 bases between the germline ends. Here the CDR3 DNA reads TGTGCCAGCAGTTTTGTACTATATCACAATGAGCAGTTCTTC. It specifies CASSFVLYHNEQFF.

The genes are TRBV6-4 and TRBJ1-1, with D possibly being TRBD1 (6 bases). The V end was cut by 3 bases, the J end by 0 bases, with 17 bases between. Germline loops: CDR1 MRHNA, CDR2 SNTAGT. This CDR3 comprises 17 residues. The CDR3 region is CASSEYVRTVLNTEAFF. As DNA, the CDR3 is TGTGCCAGCAGTGAATATGTCAGGACAGTTTTGAACACTGAAGCTTTCTTT.

The CDR3, as DNA: TGTGCCAGCAGCCAATATATGCGGGACGGCGACACCTTC. Residues: CASSQYMRDGDTF. The chain joins TRBV14 to TRBJ1-2; D possibly corresponds to TRBD1 (5 bases). CDR3 size: 13 residues. From germline, CDR1 is SGHDN and CDR2 FVKESK. Trimming took 2 bases from V and 12 from J, leaving 16 bases between them.

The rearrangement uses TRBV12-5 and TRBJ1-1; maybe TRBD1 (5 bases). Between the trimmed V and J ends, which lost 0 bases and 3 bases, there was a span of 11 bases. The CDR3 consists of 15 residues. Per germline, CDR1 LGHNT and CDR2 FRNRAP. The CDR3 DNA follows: TGTGCTAGTGGTTTGGTACTTATAGGGGACACTGAAGCTTTCTTT. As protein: CASGLVLIGDTEAFF. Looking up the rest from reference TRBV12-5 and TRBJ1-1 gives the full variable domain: DARVTQTPRHKVTEMGQEVTMRCQPILGHNTVFWYRQTMMQGLELLAYFRNRAPLDDSGMPKDRFSAEMPDATLATLKIQPSEPRDSAVYFCASGLVLIGDTEAFFGQGTRLTVV.

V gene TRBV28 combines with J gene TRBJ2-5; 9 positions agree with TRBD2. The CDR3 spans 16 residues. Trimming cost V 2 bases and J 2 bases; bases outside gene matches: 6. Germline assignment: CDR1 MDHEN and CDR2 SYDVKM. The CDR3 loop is CASSLVSGGFQETQYF. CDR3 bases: TGTGCCAGCAGTTTAGTTAGCGGGGGCTTTCAAGAGACCCAGTACTTC.

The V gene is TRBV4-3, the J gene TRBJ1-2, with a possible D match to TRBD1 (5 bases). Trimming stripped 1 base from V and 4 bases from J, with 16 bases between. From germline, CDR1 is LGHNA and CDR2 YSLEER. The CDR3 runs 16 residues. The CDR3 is CASSQAAGTQSYGYTF. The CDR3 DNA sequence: TGCGCCAGCAGCCAAGCGGCAGGGACCCAAAGCTATGGCTACACCTTC.

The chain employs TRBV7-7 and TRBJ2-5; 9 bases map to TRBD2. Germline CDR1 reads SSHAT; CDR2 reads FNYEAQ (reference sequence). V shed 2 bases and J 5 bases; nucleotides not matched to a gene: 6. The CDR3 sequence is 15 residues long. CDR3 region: CASSLMGGGAETQYF. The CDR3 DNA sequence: TGTGCCAGCAGCTTAATGGGCGGGGGGGCTGAGACCCAGTACTTC.

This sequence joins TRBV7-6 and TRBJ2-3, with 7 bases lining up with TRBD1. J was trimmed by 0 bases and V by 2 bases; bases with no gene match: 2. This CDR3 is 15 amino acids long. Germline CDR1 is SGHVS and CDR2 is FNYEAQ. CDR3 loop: CASSLTGVSTDTQYF. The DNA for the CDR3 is TGTGCCAGCAGCTTAACAGGGGTTAGCACAGATACGCAGTATTTT. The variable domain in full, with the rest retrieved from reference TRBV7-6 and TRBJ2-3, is GAGVSQSPRYKVTKRGQDVALRCDPISGHVSLYWYRQALGQGPEFLTYFNYEAQQDKSGLPNDRFSAERPEGSISTLTIQRTEQRDSAMYRCASSLTGVSTDTQYFGPGTRLTVL.

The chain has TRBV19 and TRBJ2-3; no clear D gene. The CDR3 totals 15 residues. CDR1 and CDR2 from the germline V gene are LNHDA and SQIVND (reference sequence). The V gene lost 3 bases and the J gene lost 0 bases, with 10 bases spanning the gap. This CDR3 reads CASSIDTVSTDTQYF. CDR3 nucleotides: TGTGCCAGTAGTATCGACACGGTCAGCACAGATACGCAGTATTTT. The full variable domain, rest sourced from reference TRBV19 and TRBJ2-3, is DGGITQSPKYLFRKEGQNVTLSCEQNLNHDAMYWYRQDPGQGLRLIYYSQIVNDFQKGDIAEGYSVSREKKESFPLTVTSAQKNPTAFYLCASSIDTVSTDTQYFGPGTRLTVL.

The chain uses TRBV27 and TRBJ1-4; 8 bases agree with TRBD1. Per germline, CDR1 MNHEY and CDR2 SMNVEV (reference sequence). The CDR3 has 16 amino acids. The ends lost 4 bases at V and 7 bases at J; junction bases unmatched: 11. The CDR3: CASSSLGQGVREKLFF. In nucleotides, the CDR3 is TGTGCCAGCAGTTCGCTCGGACAGGGAGTCCGTGAAAAACTGTTTTTT.